One sample yielded the 27 T cell receptor beta chains listed below, sequenced in a study of radiotherapy plus CTLA-4 blockade in lung cancer. Assay: immunoSEQ multiplex PCR; the TCRdb copy retains only in-frame clones and omits some. The sample consists of over 80,000 clones, around 82% of them appearing once. Sequenced here: peripheral blood, sampled from a patient treated with radiotherapy plus ipilimumab. The receptors were sampled from a human donor with non-small cell lung cancer who had stable disease on radiotherapy plus ipilimumab.

With regard to this clone: Other nucleotide sequences in the sample specify the same CDR3. The V gene is TRBV18, the J gene TRBJ1-2, with unresolved D. CDR3 length: 13 residues. Per the germline V gene, CDR1 is KGHSH and CDR2 is LQKENI. Trimming shortened V by 3 bases and J by 2 bases, and 7 bases separated the two germline ends. DNA for the CDR3: TGTGCCAGCTCACCCTCCCTGAACTATGGCTACACCTTC. Its protein is CASSPSLNYGYTF.

CDR3 bases: TGTGCCAGCAGCATAGACAGGGGGCCCACCGGGGAGCTGTTTTTT. Translating gives CASSIDRGPTGELFF. The chain carries TRBV5-6 and TRBJ2-2; 10 nucleotides agree with TRBD1. V was clipped by 4 bases and J by 4 bases; unmatched bases: 4. Germline V gene data show CDR1 as SGHDT and CDR2 as YYEEEE. The CDR3 contains 15 residues. Together with reference TRBV5-6 and TRBJ2-2, the CDR3 gives the full variable domain: DAGVTQSPTHLIKTRGQQVTLRCSPKSGHDTVSWYQQALGQGPQFIFQYYEEEERQRGNFPDRFSGHQFPNYSSELNVNALLLGDSALYLCASSIDRGPTGELFFGEGSRLTVL.

This clone was detected a few times. The V call is TRBV5-1, the J call TRBJ2-1; TRBD2 might be the D (6 bases). The CDR3 is 14 amino acids. Germline V gene lookup returns CDR1 SGHRS and CDR2 YFSETQ. V lost 5 bases to trimming and J lost 7 bases, with 16 bases between them. The CDR3, as DNA: TGCGCCAGCAGTTCCACCGGGACTCCAAATGAGCAGTTCTTC. Translated: CASSSTGTPNEQFF.

To note about this clone: One end of the junction fails to match germline, which may point to a read error. V and J are TRBV18 and TRBJ2-1; the match to TRBD2 covers 7 bases. The germline gives CDR1 KGHSH, CDR2 LQKENI. This CDR3 has 18 residues. This CDR3 reads CASRILAEGTSSYNEQIF. The DNA for the CDR3 is TGTGCCAGCCGCATCCTAGCGGAAGGTACGAGTTCCTACAATGAGCAGATCTTC. Full variable domain (rest looked up from reference TRBV18 and TRBJ2-1): NAGVMQNPRHLVRRRGQEARLRCSPMKGHSHVYWYRQLPEEGLKFMVYLQKENIIDESGMPKERFSAEFPKEGPSILRIQQVVRGDSAAYFCASRILAEGTSSYNEQIFGPGTRLTVL.

The chain is built from TRBV19 and TRBJ1-2; 10 bases align to TRBD1. The CDR3 covers 17 residues. In germline, CDR1 is LNHDA, CDR2 SQIVND (reference sequence). The CDR3 bases are TGTGCTTCCTGGGGAGCGAGACAGGGGGCCTCGAACTATGGCTACACCTTC. Translated: CASWGARQGASNYGYTF.

This rearrangement joins TRBV5-1 to TRBJ2-5, with TRBD2 identical over 10 bases. V dropped 0 bases and J dropped 5; count of bases not matched to a gene: 7. Germline values: CDR1 SGHRS, CDR2 YFSETQ. CDR3 length equals 16 residues. DNA for the CDR3: TGCGCCAGCAGCTTGGGAGGCCTAGCGGGGGTGGAGACCCAGTACTTC. Translated, it gives CASSLGGLAGVETQYF. The full variable domain, completed using reference TRBV5-1 and TRBJ2-5, is KAGVTQTPRYLIKTRGQQVTLSCSPISGHRSVSWYQQTPGQGLQFLFEYFSETQRNKGNFPGRFSGRQFSNSRSEMNVSTLELGDSALYLCASSLGGLAGVETQYFGPGTRLLVL.

The gene calls are TRBV9 and TRBJ1-5, with TRBD1 identical over 9 bases. This CDR3 spans 14 amino acids. Looked up from germline, CDR1 is SGDLS and CDR2 is YYNGEE. The junction had 5 bases not matched to a gene; V was cut back by 4 bases and J by 6 bases. Here the CDR3 reads CASSRDRVSQPQHF. The CDR3 coding sequence is TGTGCCAGCAGCCGGGACAGGGTGTCTCAGCCCCAGCATTTT.

The chain uses TRBV2 and TRBJ2-3, with D unclear. Germline CDR1 is SNHLY and CDR2 is FYNNEI. Between the trimmed V and J ends, which lost 8 bases and 4 bases, there was a span of 19 bases. CDR3 length equals 15 residues. The DNA for the CDR3 is TGTGCCAGCGGCAAGGACGGCGATAAGTCAGATACGCAGTATTTT. Translation: CASGKDGDKSDTQYF.

The gene calls are TRBV28 and TRBJ1-2; weak D call: TRBD1 (6 bases). The CDR3 is made up of 15 amino acids. The V end was cut by 8 bases, the J end by 4 bases, with 20 bases between. Germline CDR1 reads MDHEN; CDR2 reads SYDVKM. The CDR3 bases are TGTGCCAGCGTCCAGGGGTTACACTTTTTCTATGGCTACACCTTC. Its protein product is CASVQGLHFFYGYTF.

This clone has more than one count but fewer than ten. The chain combines TRBV5-1 with TRBJ2-7; tentative D call: TRBD2 (5 bases). The CDR3 runs to 11 residues. Germline values: CDR1 SGHRS, CDR2 YFSETQ. Trimming left V 6 bases short and J 5 bases short, with 9 bases between. CDR3 DNA: TGCGCCAGCAAGGACGGGGACGAGCAGTACTTC. Protein sequence: CASKDGDEQYF.

CDR3 coding DNA: TGTGCCAGCAGCTTCTTTGGGGTAGCGGGAGGGAGGAGCGAGGACATTCAGTACTTC. It translates to CASSFFGVAGGRSEDIQYF. This rearrangement joins TRBV11-2 to TRBJ2-4; TRBD2 agrees at 11 bases. CDR3 length equals 19 residues. V shed 3 bases, J shed 8 bases, and the junction held 18 bases outside the gene matches. Germline V CDR1 and CDR2: SGHAT, FQNNGV.

This chain uses TRBV7-9 with TRBJ1-2, with a possible D match to TRBD1 (6 bases). This CDR3 is 15 amino acids long. V shed 1 base and J shed 6 bases, with 15 bases lying between them. Germline V gives CDR1 SEHNR, CDR2 FQNEAQ (reference sequence). The CDR3, as DNA: TGTGCCAGCAGCTTAGGAGGGGGGCAGGGCGATGGCTACACCTTC. Its protein product is CASSLGGGQGDGYTF.

This chain links TRBV15 with TRBJ2-5; 8 positions agree with TRBD1. Germline CDR1 reads LNHNV; CDR2 reads YYDKDF (reference sequence). The CDR3 length is 16 residues. V lost 6 bases and J lost 4; bases outside the gene matches: 13. CDR3 bases: TGTGCCACCAGAGACGACAGGGGCGATGCTACAGAGACCCAGTACTTC. Translating gives CATRDDRGDATETQYF.

The chain employs TRBV5-1 and TRBJ2-1; weak D call: TRBD1 (6 bases). Germline V lookup: CDR1 SGHRS, CDR2 YFSETQ. V was clipped by 0 bases and J by 3 bases, with 13 bases between them. CDR3 length equals 16 residues. This CDR3 reads CASSLVAGELYNEQFF. CDR3 coding DNA: TGCGCCAGCAGCTTGGTGGCAGGGGAGCTCTACAATGAGCAGTTCTTC.

This chain links TRBV29-1 with TRBJ2-5; D remains unclear. This CDR3 has 14 residues. Trimming pared 2 bases from V and 2 bases from J, leaving 12 bases between. CDR1 and CDR2 (germline): SQVTM, ANQGSEA. As DNA, the CDR3 is TGCAGCGTTGAATCGGCAGAGCAGCAAGAGACCCAGTACTTC. Encoded protein: CSVESAEQQETQYF.

This chain connects TRBV2 to TRBJ2-3; TRBD2 matches 7 bases. Losses at the gene ends were 1 base for V and 2 bases for J; bases not matched to a gene: 9. The V gene's germline CDR1 is SNHLY and CDR2 FYNNEI. The CDR3 has 17 amino acids. CDR3 in DNA: TGTGCCAGCAGTGAAGTGGCTAGCGGAGATTCCACAGATACGCAGTATTTT. Residues: CASSEVASGDSTDTQYF.

The gene calls are TRBV7-3 and TRBJ2-7, with a weak D call TRBD2 (6 bases). CDR3 length: 15 amino acids. CDR1 and CDR2 from the germline V gene are SGHTA and FQGTGA. The V end was cut by 2 bases, the J end by 3 bases, with 14 bases between. The CDR3 here is CASSLEGSGNYEQYF. CDR3 in DNA: TGTGCCAGCAGCTTAGAGGGTAGCGGAAACTACGAGCAGTACTTC.

This chain joins TRBV21-1 and TRBJ2-7. TRBV21-1 represents a pseudogene. This CDR3 comprises 14 residues. CDR3 bases: TGTGCCAGCCACACCCGTGGGGGTTCCTACGAGCAGTACTTC. Protein sequence: CASHTRGGSYEQYF.

V and J are TRBV5-1 and TRBJ2-3, with D unresolved. The germline V gene has CDR1 SGHRS and CDR2 YFSETQ. There are 13 residues in the CDR3. The V end was cut by 5 bases, the J end by 2 bases, with 9 bases between. DNA of the CDR3: TGCGCCAGCAGAGAACAGAACACAGATACGCAGTATTTT. Amino acid sequence: CASREQNTDTQYF.

This clone has a single count. CDR3 sequence (DNA): TGTGCCAGCAGCCCAGGGGGCCGTGGTGGACAGCCCCAGCATTTT. Amino acids: CASSPGGRGGQPQHF. The chain employs TRBV2 and TRBJ1-5, with 8 bases that match TRBD1. Germline-derived CDR1 and CDR2 are SNHLY and FYNNEI. V trimming: 6 bases; J trimming: 7 bases; junction bases outside the gene matches: 11. CDR3 size: 15 residues.

The J gene is TRBJ2-6, the V gene TRBV28; 9 bases line up with TRBD2. V lost 7 bases, J lost 6 bases, and 7 bases stayed unmatched. Germline assignment: CDR1 MDHEN and CDR2 SYDVKM. This CDR3 region has 15 residues. CDR3 region: CASIPGTSMANVLTF. As DNA, the CDR3 is TGTGCCAGCATCCCGGGGACTAGCATGGCCAACGTCCTGACTTTC.

CDR3 nucleotides: TGTGCCAGCAGCAGGCGACTTTACTACGAGCAGTACTTC. Amino acid sequence: CASSRRLYYEQYF. The rearrangement links TRBV21-1 to TRBJ2-7; the table's D gene call, TRBD2, was not cross checked with the DNA. TRBV21-1 is termed a pseudogene. This CDR3 contains 13 residues.

CDR3 in amino acids: CASRAGGLPHEQFF. The CDR3 nucleotides read TGTGCCAGCCGAGCGGGAGGATTGCCCCATGAGCAGTTCTTC. The chain employs TRBV6-5 and TRBJ2-1; 9 nucleotides align to TRBD2. Germline CDR1 and CDR2: MNHEY and SVGAGI. This CDR3 has 14 amino acids. V trimming: 8 bases; J trimming: 8 bases; junction bases outside the gene matches: 10.

This rearrangement joins TRBV2 to TRBJ2-6; TRBD1 is a possible D gene (6 bases). The CDR3 sequence is 16 residues long. The V gene's germline CDR1 is SNHLY and CDR2 FYNNEI. With 3 bases removed from V and 2 bases from J, the gap between germline ends came to 11 bases. CDR3 nucleotides: TGTGCCAGCAGTGACAGGGGACGGGCTGGGGCCAACGTCCTGACTTTC. Translating gives CASSDRGRAGANVLTF. The full variable domain, completed using reference TRBV2 and TRBJ2-6, is EPEVTQTPSHQVTQMGQEVILRCVPISNHLYFYWYRQILGQKVEFLVSFYNNEISEKSEIFDDQFSVERPDGSNFTLKIRSTKLEDSAMYFCASSDRGRAGANVLTFGAGSRLTVL.

The chain uses TRBV27 and TRBJ1-2, with a weak D call TRBD1 (6 bases). Trimming cost V 6 bases and J 4 bases, with 15 bases left between them. This CDR3 comprises 14 residues. Germline loops: CDR1 MNHEY, CDR2 SMNVEV (reference sequence). CDR3 DNA: TGTGCCAGCAGACTTGCCGGAGGGGGCTATGGCTACACCTTC. It yields the protein CASRLAGGGYGYTF.

The chain joins TRBV7-8 to TRBJ1-2, with D maybe TRBD1 (5 bases). The CDR3 extends over 14 amino acids. In germline, CDR1 is SGHVS, CDR2 FQNEAQ. Trimming took 4 bases from V and 2 from J, leaving 11 bases between them. CDR3 in DNA: TGTGCCAGCAGCTCCCATCAGGGCAACTATGGCTACACCTTC. This sequence encodes CASSSHQGNYGYTF.

The chain carries TRBV18 and TRBJ1-4; D not resolved. CDR3 length: 14 residues. CDR1 and CDR2 from the germline V gene are KGHSH and LQKENI. Trimming stripped 6 bases from V and 0 bases from J, with 8 bases between. The CDR3: CASSPDSTNEKLFF. CDR3 in DNA: TGTGCCAGCTCCCCGGACTCAACTAATGAAAAACTGTTTTTT.